This T cell receptor (beta chain) was sequenced in a study of cytomegalovirus exposure and HLA in healthy donors. Overall study context: For the 300 to 450 genotyped donors, roughly 80% fell within the Caucasian-associated ancestry cluster. Overall study results and limits: A link between a missense DCLRE1C variant and TCR beta V- and J-gene trimming emerged from a later analysis. Being productive about 87% or about 30% of the time was typical of most TCR beta V segments in an earlier analysis.

CDR3 length: 13 amino acids. V gave up 3 bases and J gave up 4 bases, with 10 bases separating them. The V gene's germline CDR1 is KGHSH and CDR2 LQKENI. PCR amplification relied on 60 Vbeta primers (plus 13 Jbeta primers). Profiling relied on immunoSEQ multiplex PCR, and the TCRdb table lists in-frame clones only, not all of them. The data contain about 200,000 clones, around 77% of them singletons. This clone was seen a few times. Antigen unknown. Input material: PBMCs. This chain connects TRBV18 to TRBJ2-7; D is possibly TRBD1 (5 bases). The receptor's source is a woman aged 25 to 39 in good health and CMV-seronegative. CDR3 nucleotide sequence: TGTGCCAGCTCACCGGGGCTAAGGTACGAGCAGTACTTC. Its translation: CASSPGLRYEQYF.